What follows describes a single TCR beta chain. The antigen it recognizes is unknown. No much larger clone is present one base from it, and per-base qualities are unavailable. TCRbeta CDR3 regions were amplified from genomic DNA using the immunoSEQ Assay, a bias-controlled multiplex PCR. On the authors' methods: Nucleated cell counts per sample were estimated from amplification of reference gene primers within the assay. Sequence reads were collapsed and filtered to measure the absolute abundance of every unique TCRbeta CDR3 rearrangement. For each sample, productive Simpson clonality was calculated by taking the square root of Simpson's diversity index across productive rearrangements. TCRdb provides this immuneACCESS table in a form limited to in-frame rearrangements. Some clones are lacking; in checked studies, under half of them reflect an unresolved V gene, and why the rest are absent is not known. The V and J calls and clone size were taken over from that table, and D and trimming were inferred from the DNA. A total of approximately 180,000 clones appear in this sample, about 91% of them only once. Roughly 2.4% of the sample belongs to the ten largest clones.

The data were taken from a study of blood T cell repertoires in COVID-19 (dated by TCRdb to 2018 to 2020). With respect to the entire study: The collaborator samples originated in the United States, Italy and Spain and spanned the acute and convalescent phases of COVID-19. The material from the prospective study consisted of cDNA or gDNA derived from T cells, B-cell-depleted T cells, or PBMCs. Samples came from the ongoing ImmuneRACE study (first 160 participants) plus 1,254 subjects from 6 global collaborators. Where available, HLA class I and class II types were obtained from metadata supplied by the sample provider rather than from assay-based typing. The repertoires were made available in a free public database intended to serve as a resource for research on the immune response to SARS-CoV-2. Deeply sampled blood TCRbeta repertoires from subjects exposed to, actively infected with, or recovered from COVID-19 were included in the dataset. The sample metadata nearly always contained a de-identified subject ID, COVID-19 status, age in years and sex.

Enrolling through a virtual design, the prospective study's participants ranged in age from roughly 18 to 89 years and lived across 20 to 25 United States geographic areas. In the prospective study, cohorts were assigned on the basis of participant-reported clinical history obtained from a screening survey and a study questionnaire. In the prospective study, whole blood, serum and a nasopharyngeal or oropharyngeal swab were collected from each participant by mobile phlebotomists. Participants in the prospective study had the option to provide additional blood draws and questionnaires over a roughly 2-month period. Prospective study blood samples were shipped either frozen or at room temperature before DNA extraction. The research as a whole found: How much clinical and demographic metadata was included differed by source and by participant, and the metadata was provided uncurated.

The clonotype comes from a middle-aged woman with acute COVID-19. The sample comprised PBMCs or T cells enriched from blood (not recorded which).

The nucleotide sequence is TGTGCCAGCAGCTCCCCTGCAGGGGCCAGCTCTGGGGCCAACGTCCTGACTTTC. Its translation reads: CASSSPAGASSGANVLTF. The V gene is TRBV5-8 and the J gene is TRBJ2-6; the D region possibly corresponds to TRBD1 (6 bases align). V loses 3 bases, J loses 0 bases, and the germline ends lie 16 bases apart. Including cysteine and phenylalanine, the CDR3 has 18 amino acids. Only CDR3 DNA is held: 54 bases, read in frame from base 1. The germline V gene supplies CDR1 SGHTS and CDR2 YDEGEE.